This is a list of T cell receptor beta chains from one sample in a study of control samples from healthy donors and cancer patients. The table came from immunoSEQ multiplex PCR; TCRdb's copy has only in-frame clones and leaves some out. The sample lists 50,000 to 65,000 clones; 90% were seen once. Sequences were obtained from PBMCs. The receptors stem from a woman aged 50 to 60 with colorectal cancer. The CDR3 runs from the conserved cysteine through the conserved F or W. The D gene is left open where the match is weak. For some rows the clone size is stated as once, few or many, or as a class when expanded; others skip it.

D gene	V gene	clone size	J gene	CDR3 protein	CDR3 DNA
.	TRBV7-8	.	TRBJ1-4	CASRRREQTTNEKLFF	TGTGCCAGCAGGAGAAGAGAACAGACAACTAATGAAAAACTGTTTTTT
TRBD2	TRBV7-6	.	TRBJ2-7	CASSTTSGGGREQYF	TGTGCCAGCAGCACTACTTCTGGCGGGGGTAGGGAGCAGTACTTC
.	TRBV4-1	.	TRBJ1-1	CASSHPGHPGDSEAFF	TGCGCCAGCAGCCACCCCGGACATCCCGGGGATTCTGAAGCTTTCTTT
.	TRBV30	.	TRBJ2-3	CAWTAGAETDTQYF	TGTGCCTGGACCGCAGGGGCAGAGACAGATACGCAGTATTTT
TRBD2	TRBV7-6	.	TRBJ2-1	CASSLAKTSGSANEQFF	TGTGCCAGCAGCTTAGCCAAGACTAGCGGGAGCGCCAATGAGCAGTTCTTC
TRBD2	TRBV2	once	TRBJ2-7	CASSEVPRTRGEQYF	TGTGCCAGCAGTGAAGTTCCCCGGACTAGGGGCGAGCAGTACTTC
.	TRBV5-1	.	TRBJ1-1	CASSPGGWPTNTEAFF	TGCGCCAGCAGCCCAGGAGGTTGGCCTACGAACACTGAAGCTTTCTTT
.	TRBV5-5	.	TRBJ2-7	CASSLSQGPYEQYF	TGTGCCAGCAGCTTATCGCAGGGGCCCTACGAGCAGTACTTC
TRBD2	TRBV18	.	TRBJ2-2	CASSPRRGLNTGELFF	TGTGCCAGCTCACCAAGGAGGGGACTAAACACCGGGGAGCTGTTTTTT
.	TRBV7-3	.	TRBJ2-3	CASSLTSGSTDTQYF	TGTGCCAGCAGCTTGACCAGCGGTAGCACAGATACGCAGTATTTT
.	TRBV6-5	.	TRBJ2-1	CASSYPNSGSNEQFF	TGTGCCAGCAGTTACCCTAATTCCGGCAGCAATGAGCAGTTCTTC
TRBD1	TRBV7-9	.	TRBJ1-4	CASSTDRGGNEKLFF	TGTGCCAGCAGCACGGACAGGGGAGGGAATGAAAAACTGTTTTTT